What follows are 30 T cell receptor beta chains derived from one specimen sequenced in a study of yellow fever vaccine responses in identical twins. TCRdb re-analysed the RT-PCR reads in MiXCR, keeping a single row per CDR3 protein. The sample has about 19,000 distinct CDR3 sequences, about 61% seen once; the top ten hold under 10%. This material consisted of T cells from blood (PBMCs), unsorted or a sorted subset (not recorded which), taken before or after yellow fever vaccination (not recorded which). These receptors were obtained from a woman between 18 and 29 years old who received the yellow fever vaccine.

This clonotype appeared a few times. The CDR3 here is CAIRGTSGSSYNEQFF. The CDR3 nucleotides are TGTGCCATCAGGGGGACTAGCGGGAGCTCCTACAATGAGCAGTTCTTC. The chain links TRBV10-3 to TRBJ2-1; TRBD2 agrees at 14 bases. V shed 6 bases, J shed 0 bases, and the junction held 1 base outside the gene matches. The CDR3 runs 16 residues. CDR1 and CDR2 from the germline V gene are ENHRY and SYGVKD.

V gene TRBV7-7 combines with J gene TRBJ2-2, with TRBD2 identical over 8 bases. The CDR3 covers 17 residues. J was trimmed by 3 bases and V by 5 bases; bases with no gene match: 11. CDR1 and CDR2 (germline): SSHAT, FNYEAQ (reference sequence). The CDR3 spells CASSPAAGGVDTGELFF. DNA of the CDR3: TGTGCCAGCAGCCCCGCCGCGGGGGGAGTTGACACCGGGGAGCTGTTTTTT.

The chain joins TRBV7-9 to TRBJ2-3, with TRBD1 matching 7 bases. The CDR3 totals 15 residues. Trimming took 2 bases from V and 2 from J; bases not matched to a gene: 4. From germline, CDR1 is SEHNR and CDR2 FQNEAQ (reference sequence). The CDR3 coding sequence is TGTGCCAGCAGCTTACCGGGACAGTACACAGATACGCAGTATTTT. Translation gives CASSLPGQYTDTQYF.

The table lists this clonotype with a few counts. This sequence joins TRBV11-3 and TRBJ2-1; 12 nucleotides align to TRBD2. Germline assignment: CDR1 SGHNT and CDR2 YENEEA. The CDR3 has 16 amino acids. V gave up 2 bases and J gave up 7 bases; unmatched junction bases: 6. CDR3 sequence (DNA): TGTGCCAGCAGCTTAAGTTGGCTAGCGGGGGGGAATGAGCAGTTCTTC. Translation gives CASSLSWLAGGNEQFF.

This chain links TRBV20-1 with TRBJ2-7; TRBD1 matches 8 bases. Germline lookup yields CDR1 DFQATT and CDR2 SNEGSKA (reference sequence). The V segment lost 5 bases and the J segment 3 bases; nucleotides outside the gene matches: 3. This CDR3 has 12 residues. The CDR3 DNA reads as TGCAGTGCTGCTGACAGGGGCTACGAGCAGTACTTC. It encodes CSAADRGYEQYF.

The V gene is TRBV28, the J gene TRBJ1-2; 8 nucleotides agree with TRBD1. The trim removed 3 bases at V and 13 bases at J, leaving 16 bases unmatched. Germline lookup yields CDR1 MDHEN and CDR2 SYDVKM. The CDR3 spans 15 residues. CDR3 amino acids: CASSFLTDRGGDSTF. The CDR3 nucleotides are TGTGCCAGCAGTTTCCTAACCGACAGGGGAGGGGATTCCACCTTC.

The sample holds a few counts of this clonotype. J is TRBJ2-4 and V is TRBV28; 12 positions match TRBD1. Germline V gene data show CDR1 as MDHEN and CDR2 as SYDVKM. With V trimmed by 4 bases and J by 1 base, 5 bases remained unmatched. This CDR3 region has 17 residues. The CDR3 reads CASSSGTGGSAKNIQYF. As DNA, the CDR3 is TGTGCCAGCAGTTCCGGGACAGGGGGCTCGGCCAAAAACATTCAGTACTTC.

The V and J genes are TRBV29-1 and TRBJ1-1, with a possible D match to TRBD1 (6 bases). The V gene lost 6 bases and the J gene lost 4 bases, with 18 bases spanning the gap. Germline V lookup: CDR1 SQVTM, CDR2 ANQGSEA. The CDR3 runs to 14 residues. The CDR3 is CSVAVGGGGTEAFF. The CDR3, as DNA: TGCAGCGTCGCCGTGGGGGGGGGCGGCACTGAAGCTTTCTTT.

The chain joins TRBV5-1 to TRBJ2-7; D call uncertain. CDR3 length: 13 residues. Trimming removed 0 bases at V and 2 bases at J, with 6 bases between. Germline CDR1 SGHRS, CDR2 YFSETQ. The CDR3 spells CASSLDNAYEQYF. CDR3 DNA sequence: TGCGCCAGCAGCTTGGACAACGCCTACGAGCAGTACTTC.

J is TRBJ1-3 and V is TRBV7-6; D unclear. Germline loops: CDR1 SGHVS, CDR2 FNYEAQ. Trimming removed 1 base from V and 0 bases from J, with 10 bases in between. This CDR3 has 16 amino acids. As DNA, the CDR3 is TGTGCCAGCAGCTTAGGAGGACGCGGCTCTGGAAACACCATATATTTT. It codes for CASSLGGRGSGNTIYF.

The V call is TRBV28, the J call TRBJ1-2, with 7 nucleotides matching TRBD1. The J segment lost 0 bases and the V segment lost 5 bases, leaving 6 bases of the junction unmatched. Germline CDR1 MDHEN, CDR2 SYDVKM. CDR3 size: 15 residues. The CDR3 loop is CASSLPGGANYGYTF. Here the CDR3 DNA reads TGTGCCAGCAGTCTTCCAGGGGGAGCTAACTATGGCTACACCTTC.

In this sample, this clonotype turned up a few times. V usage is TRBV29-1 and J usage is TRBJ1-2; 9 nucleotides align to TRBD1. Germline lookup yields CDR1 SQVTM and CDR2 ANQGSEA. The length of the CDR3 is 13 residues. Germline trimming cut 1 base from V and 8 bases from J; bases unmatched to any gene: 5. The CDR3 nucleotides are TGCAGCGTTGAAGTCAGGGACAGGGTGGGCTACACCTTC. Amino acids: CSVEVRDRVGYTF. Full variable domain (rest looked up from reference TRBV29-1 and TRBJ1-2): SAVISQKPSRDICQRGTSLTIQCQVDSQVTMMFWYRQQPGQSLTLIATANQGSEATYESGFVIDKFPISRPNLTFSTLTVSNMSPEDSSIYLCSVEVRDRVGYTFGSGTRLTVV.

The chain is built from TRBV5-4 and TRBJ2-7; D is unresolved. The CDR3 has 15 amino acids. V was shortened by 0 bases and J by 0 bases, with 10 bases between the two germline ends. The germline CDR1 and CDR2 sequences are SGHNT and YYREEE (reference sequence). CDR3 protein: CASSLGQASSYEQYV. CDR3 nucleotide sequence: TGTGCCAGCAGCTTGGGGCAGGCGAGCTCCTACGAGCAGTACGTC.

The rearrangement links TRBV5-4 to TRBJ2-1; 11 bases align to TRBD2. The V gene's germline CDR1 is SGHNT and CDR2 YYREEE (reference sequence). V was pared by 0 bases and J by 9 bases, with 8 bases of the junction left unmatched. The CDR3 is made up of 16 amino acids. The CDR3 bases are TGTGCCAGCAGCTTGGGACTAGCGGGATCCTCCAGTGAGCAGTTCTTC. Translation: CASSLGLAGSSSEQFF.

The DNA for the CDR3 is TGTGCCAGCAATCCCCGGGACTACAATGAGCAGTTCTTC. It encodes CASNPRDYNEQFF. This rearrangement joins TRBV2 to TRBJ2-1, with D possibly being TRBD2 (5 bases). The CDR3 spans 13 residues. The germline V and J ends were trimmed by 7 bases and 3 bases, with 10 bases remaining between them. Germline V lookup: CDR1 SNHLY, CDR2 FYNNEI.

The V gene is TRBV7-9, the J gene TRBJ1-6; D is uncertain. The CDR3 is made up of 13 amino acids. Between the trimmed V and J ends, which lost 5 bases and 10 bases, there was a span of 12 bases. The germline CDR1 and CDR2 sequences are SEHNR and FQNEAQ (reference sequence). DNA of the CDR3: TGTGCCAGCAGCGTAACGGGTTGGTCACCCCTCCACTTT. Translating it yields CASSVTGWSPLHF.

The gene calls are TRBV29-1 and TRBJ2-7, with 11 bases fitting TRBD1. The CDR3 spans 13 residues. CDR1 SQVTM and CDR2 ANQGSEA come from the germline V gene. V lost 7 bases, J lost 3 bases, and 5 bases stayed unmatched. The CDR3 loop is CSASGTGGYEQYF. For the CDR3, the DNA is TGCAGCGCTTCCGGGACAGGGGGCTACGAGCAGTACTTC.

The CDR3 loop is CASSRYGTLNTEAFF. As DNA, the CDR3 is TGTGCCAGCAGCCGATATGGGACCTTGAACACTGAAGCTTTCTTT. V and J are TRBV11-3 and TRBJ1-1, with a tentative D call TRBD1 (5 bases). The CDR3 sequence is 15 residues long. V shed 5 bases and J shed 0 bases, with 13 bases lying between them. The germline gives CDR1 SGHNT, CDR2 YENEEA.

The V call is TRBV4-1, the J call TRBJ1-2; 8 bases are shared with TRBD1. The CDR3 is made up of 18 amino acids. V shed 3 bases, J shed 0 bases, and the junction held 12 bases outside the gene matches. Germline-derived CDR1 and CDR2 are MGHRA and YSYEKL. CDR3 DNA sequence: TGCGCCAGCAGCCATCACCTCAGGGGGCCGGACACTAACTATGGCTACACCTTC. The encoded protein is CASSHHLRGPDTNYGYTF.

The J gene is TRBJ1-1, the V gene TRBV15, with a tentative D call TRBD1 (5 bases). CDR3 length equals 16 residues. Germline V lookup: CDR1 LNHNV, CDR2 YYDKDF (reference sequence). The germline V and J ends were trimmed by 0 bases and 4 bases, with 15 bases remaining between them. DNA of the CDR3: TGTGCCACCAGCAGAGATCGAGGGGCGAGAGGCACTGAAGCTTTCTTT. Translation gives CATSRDRGARGTEAFF.

V and J are TRBV3-1 and TRBJ2-3, with D perhaps TRBD1 or TRBD2 (5 bases each). This CDR3 has 12 residues. V lost 1 base, J lost 9 bases, and 8 bases lay in between. The germline CDR1 and CDR2 sequences are LGHDT and YNNKEL (reference sequence). DNA for the CDR3: TGTGCCAGCAGCCAAGTTGAGGGGACGCAGTATTTT. Amino acid sequence: CASSQVEGTQYF.

J is TRBJ2-3 and V is TRBV10-3; possibly TRBD2 for D (5 bases). Germline lookup yields CDR1 ENHRY and CDR2 SYGVKD. V lost 7 bases, J lost 0 bases, and 11 bases lay in between. This CDR3 is built from 14 residues. CDR3 nucleotides: TGTGCCATCAAGGAGGCCGTGAGCACAGATACGCAGTATTTT. Amino acid sequence: CAIKEAVSTDTQYF.

V is TRBV3-1 and J is TRBJ1-5; D gene uncertain. V was cut by 1 base and J by 0 bases, with 7 bases left in between. The CDR3 runs 15 residues. CDR1 LGHDT and CDR2 YNNKEL come from the germline V gene (reference sequence). The CDR3 sequence is CASSQGRHSNQPQHF. The CDR3 coding sequence is TGTGCCAGCAGCCAAGGGCGCCATAGCAATCAGCCCCAGCATTTT.

The chain joins TRBV13 to TRBJ2-7; D is ambiguous. Germline lookup yields CDR1 PRHDT and CDR2 FYEKMQ (reference sequence). This CDR3 has 12 residues. V was trimmed by 4 bases and J by 4 bases, leaving 8 bases between them. The CDR3 loop reads CASSWDGYEQYF. In nucleotides, the CDR3 is TGTGCCAGCAGCTGGGATGGGTACGAGCAGTACTTC.

The chain is built from TRBV5-4 and TRBJ2-1; possible D gene TRBD1, 6 bases. V shed 2 bases and J shed 3 bases, with 12 bases lying between them. The CDR3 consists of 15 residues. Germline V gene sequence: CDR1 SGHNT, CDR2 YYREEE (reference sequence). This CDR3 is CASSFDTGNYNEQFF. The DNA for the CDR3 is TGTGCCAGCAGCTTTGATACAGGGAACTACAATGAGCAGTTCTTC. The full variable domain, rest sourced from reference TRBV5-4 and TRBJ2-1, is ETGVTQSPTHLIKTRGQQVTLRCSSQSGHNTVSWYQQALGQGPQFIFQYYREEENGRGNFPPRFSGLQFPNYSSELNVNALELDDSALYLCASSFDTGNYNEQFFGPGTRLTVL.

The chain has TRBV4-1 and TRBJ2-7; the D gene is possibly TRBD1 (6 bases). This CDR3 has 15 residues. The germline V gene has CDR1 MGHRA and CDR2 YSYEKL. Trimming left V 4 bases short and J 0 bases short, with 13 bases between. CDR3 amino acids: CASSRGQATSYEQYF. In nucleotides, the CDR3 is TGCGCCAGCAGCCGGGGACAAGCAACCTCCTACGAGCAGTACTTC.

The chain joins TRBV20-1 to TRBJ2-1; D is unclear. CDR1 is DFQATT and CDR2 is SNEGSKA in the germline V gene (reference sequence). V shed 0 bases and J shed 9 bases, with 18 bases lying between them. The CDR3 spans 15 residues. This CDR3 reads CSARDMARGSGEQFF. The CDR3 DNA sequence: TGCAGTGCTAGAGATATGGCTAGAGGTTCTGGTGAGCAGTTCTTC.

The rearrangement joins TRBV4-2 to TRBJ2-1, with TRBD2 identical over 10 bases. CDR3 size: 17 residues. Looked up from germline, CDR1 is LGHNA and CDR2 is YNFKEQ. The J segment lost 4 bases and the V segment lost 0 bases, leaving 6 bases of the junction unmatched. CDR3 sequence (DNA): TGTGCCAGCAGCCAAGAGAAAAGCGGGGGGGCTTACAATGAGCAGTTCTTC. Its translation is CASSQEKSGGAYNEQFF.

The V call is TRBV27, the J call TRBJ2-1, with a tentative D call TRBD1 (5 bases). The CDR3 sequence is 13 residues long. Germline V lookup: CDR1 MNHEY, CDR2 SMNVEV (reference sequence). Trimming pared 2 bases from V and 9 bases from J, leaving 11 bases between. The CDR3 nucleotides read TGTGCCAGCAGTTTAGGTCTGGGGCCTGAGCAGTTCTTC. Translated, it gives CASSLGLGPEQFF.

The rearrangement joins TRBV11-2 to TRBJ1-5; D uncertain. CDR1 is SGHAT and CDR2 is FQNNGV in the germline V gene. The CDR3 consists of 14 residues. V dropped 1 base and J dropped 7 bases, with 11 bases sitting between them. CDR3 nucleotides: TGTGCCAGCAGCTTAGTTCCCAGCGGCCAGCCCCAGCATTTT. Translation: CASSLVPSGQPQHF.